This TCR beta chain was found in a study of T cell repertoires in cytomegalovirus infection. As for the study in general: Selection of CMV epitopes for the study included recently identified HLA-C-restricted and well-studied HLA-B-restricted ones. The public TCR beta signatures pointed to both CMV infection and matching HLA type. The study, taken as a whole, reports: HLA-C-restricted CMV clonotypes gave the most frequent clonotype in two of eight donors.

MiXCR was run by TCRdb on the reads, yielding one entry per CDR3 protein. The sample contains roughly 920,000 distinct CDR3 sequences, roughly 30% of which appear only once. V lost 2 bases and J lost 13, with 11 bases in between. This CDR3 region has 11 residues. CDR1 is MNHEY, CDR2 SMNVEV, per germline (reference sequence). Only one count was recorded for this clonotype. Its antigen is currently unknown. This chain connects TRBV27 to TRBJ1-1, with no clear D. Sample: cultured CD8+ T cells from PBMCs, taken from culture after CMV antigen stimulation. This clonotype was obtained from a human donor in good health (CMV status not recorded). Some clones in this sample may be carry-over from other donors' samples. The CDR3 region is CASSLGPDNFF. CDR3 sequence (DNA): TGTGCCAGCAGTTTAGGGCCGGATAATTTCTTT.